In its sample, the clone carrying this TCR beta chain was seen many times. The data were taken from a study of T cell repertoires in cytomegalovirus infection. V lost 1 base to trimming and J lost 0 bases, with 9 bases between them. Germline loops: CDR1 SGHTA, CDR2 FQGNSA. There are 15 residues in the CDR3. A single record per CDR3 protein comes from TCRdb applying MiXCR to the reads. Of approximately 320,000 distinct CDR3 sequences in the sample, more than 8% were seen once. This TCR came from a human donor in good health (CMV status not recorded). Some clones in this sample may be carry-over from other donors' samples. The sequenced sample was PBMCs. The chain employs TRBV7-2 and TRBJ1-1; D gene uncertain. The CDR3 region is CASSLGIGMNTEAFF. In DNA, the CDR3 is TGTGCCAGCAGCTTAGGAATAGGGATGAACACTGAAGCTTTCTTT.